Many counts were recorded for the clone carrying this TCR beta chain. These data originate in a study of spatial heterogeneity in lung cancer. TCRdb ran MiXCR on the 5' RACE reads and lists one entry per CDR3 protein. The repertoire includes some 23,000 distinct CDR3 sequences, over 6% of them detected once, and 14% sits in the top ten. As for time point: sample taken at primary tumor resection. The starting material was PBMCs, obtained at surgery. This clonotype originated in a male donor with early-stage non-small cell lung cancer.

Here the CDR3 reads CASSPSSGAYWETQYF. The CDR3 DNA follows: TGTGCCAGCAGCCCAAGTAGCGGGGCCTACTGGGAGACCCAGTACTTC. V usage is TRBV7-2 and J usage is TRBJ2-5; TRBD2 matches 8 bases. The germline gives CDR1 SGHTA, CDR2 FQGNSA. The V segment lost 5 bases and the J segment 5 bases; nucleotides outside the gene matches: 13. The CDR3 runs 16 residues.